The rows below give T cell receptor beta chains drawn from one sample of a study of T cell responses to AZD1222 COVID-19 vaccine. Profiled with immunoSEQ multiplex PCR; TCRdb holds only in-frame clones, not every one. The sample yields about 120,000 clones, roughly 90% seen once. The sample in question was peripheral blood, obtained 28 days after the second AZD1222 dose. The receptors originated from an adult who received the AZD1222 COVID-19 vaccine. Each CDR3 is given with its conserved first and last residue. The D gene is left open where the match is weak.

CDR3 protein: CASSPQGSNQPQHF; V gene: TRBV6-6; D gene: .; CDR3 length: 14
CDR3 protein: CASSTGGPNTQYF; V gene: TRBV28; D gene: .; CDR3 length: 13
CDR3 protein: CASSHRNGQGSSSGNTIYF; V gene: TRBV4-1; D gene: TRBD1; CDR3 length: 19
CDR3 protein: CSAGTLNQPQHF; V gene: TRBV29-1; D gene: .; CDR3 length: 12
CDR3 protein: CASSLEVIGVNTEAFF; V gene: TRBV11-2; D gene: .; CDR3 length: 16
CDR3 protein: CATSDRTDNEAFF; V gene: TRBV24-1; D gene: .; CDR3 length: 13
CDR3 protein: CASSPGGLTNYGYTF; V gene: TRBV18; D gene: .; CDR3 length: 15
CDR3 protein: CASSPRRTEAFF; V gene: TRBV18; D gene: .; CDR3 length: 12
CDR3 protein: CATSDRGQGAGDTQYF; V gene: TRBV24-1; D gene: TRBD1; CDR3 length: 16
CDR3 protein: CASSQDRATNEKLFF; V gene: TRBV2; D gene: TRBD1; CDR3 length: 15
CDR3 protein: CASSETRGRQETQYF; V gene: TRBV2; D gene: TRBD1; CDR3 length: 15
CDR3 protein: CASSLHSGIYNEQFF; V gene: TRBV3-1/TRBV3-2; D gene: TRBD2; CDR3 length: 15
CDR3 protein: CASSLGQGTMNTEAFF; V gene: TRBV5-4; D gene: TRBD1; CDR3 length: 16
CDR3 protein: CASSIDVNNEQFF; V gene: TRBV19; D gene: .; CDR3 length: 13
CDR3 protein: CASSISNALAGGEQFF; V gene: TRBV3-1/TRBV3-2; D gene: TRBD2; CDR3 length: 16
CDR3 protein: CASSLLTGMASPLHF; V gene: TRBV28; D gene: TRBD1; CDR3 length: 15